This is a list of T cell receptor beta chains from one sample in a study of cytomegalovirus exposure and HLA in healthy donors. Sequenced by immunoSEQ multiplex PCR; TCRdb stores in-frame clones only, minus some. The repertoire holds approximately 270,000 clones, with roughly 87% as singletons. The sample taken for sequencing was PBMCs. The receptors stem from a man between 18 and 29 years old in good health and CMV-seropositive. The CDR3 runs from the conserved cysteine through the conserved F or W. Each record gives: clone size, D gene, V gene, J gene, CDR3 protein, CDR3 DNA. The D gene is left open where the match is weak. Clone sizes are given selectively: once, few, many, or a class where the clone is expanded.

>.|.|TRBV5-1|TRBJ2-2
CASSFLLANTGELFF
TGCGCCAGCAGCTTCTTACTGGCGAACACCGGGGAGCTGTTTTTT
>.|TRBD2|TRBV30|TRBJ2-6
CAWTTGGAGANVLTF
TGTGCCTGGACTACGGGAGGGGCTGGGGCCAACGTCCTGACTTTC
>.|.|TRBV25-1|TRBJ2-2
CASRPPGTNTGELFF
TGTGCCAGCAGACCACCGGGTACGAACACCGGGGAGCTGTTTTTT
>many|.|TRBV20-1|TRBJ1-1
CSVKTAIEAFF
TGCAGTGTTAAAACAGCGATAGAAGCTTTCTTT
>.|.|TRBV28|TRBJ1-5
CASSFWEGNQPQHF
TGTGCCAGCAGTTTCTGGGAAGGCAATCAGCCCCAGCATTTT
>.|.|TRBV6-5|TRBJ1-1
CASSYGVRTEAFF
TGTGCCAGCAGTTACGGGGTTCGGACTGAAGCTTTCTTT
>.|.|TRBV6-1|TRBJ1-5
CASGRGDEANQPQHF
TGTGCCAGCGGAAGAGGGGACGAGGCCAATCAGCCCCAGCATTTT
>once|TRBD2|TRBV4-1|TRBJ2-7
CASSPREGGYEQYF
TGCGCCAGCAGCCCCCGGGAGGGCGGATACGAGCAGTACTTC
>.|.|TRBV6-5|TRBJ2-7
CASAVSGTPYEQYF
TGTGCCAGCGCCGTTTCCGGGACACCATACGAGCAGTACTTC
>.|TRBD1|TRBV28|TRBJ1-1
CASSRGGVNTEAFF
TGTGCCAGCAGCCGAGGGGGCGTGAACACTGAAGCTTTCTTT
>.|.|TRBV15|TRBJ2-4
CATSRDPAVNIQYF
TGTGCCACCAGCAGAGATCCCGCAGTAAACATTCAGTACTTC
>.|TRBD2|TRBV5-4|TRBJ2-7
CASSLAGTSVEQYF
TGTGCCAGCAGCTTGGCAGGGACTAGTGTCGAGCAGTACTTC
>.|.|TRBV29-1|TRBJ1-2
CSVLRGERGYTF
TGCAGCGTTTTAAGGGGAGAACGGGGCTACACCTTC
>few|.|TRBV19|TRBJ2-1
CASSIGVEGGEQFF
TGTGCCAGTAGTATAGGTGTCGAGGGTGGTGAGCAGTTCTTC
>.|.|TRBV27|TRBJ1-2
CASSQQGHREIYGYTF
TGTGCCAGCAGCCAACAGGGACATCGGGAGATCTATGGCTACACCTTC
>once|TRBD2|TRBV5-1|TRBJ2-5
CASSSKREGETQYF
TGCGCCAGCAGCTCCAAGCGGGAGGGGGAGACCCAGTACTTC
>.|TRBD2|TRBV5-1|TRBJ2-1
CASSSGGGPPIEQFF
TGCGCCAGCAGCTCCGGGGGAGGGCCTCCCATTGAGCAGTTCTTC
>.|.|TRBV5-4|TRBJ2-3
CASSVITADTQYF
TGTGCCAGCAGCGTGATAACGGCTGATACGCAGTATTTT
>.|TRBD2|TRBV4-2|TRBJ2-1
CASSQNSGTSAFYSYNEQFF
TGTGCCAGCAGCCAAAATTCGGGGACTAGCGCCTTTTACTCCTACAATGAGCAGTTCTTC
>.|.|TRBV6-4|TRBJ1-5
CASSVGNNQPQHF
TGTGCCAGCAGTGTGGGTAATAATCAGCCCCAGCATTTT
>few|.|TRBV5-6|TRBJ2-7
CASSFGPTNSYEQYF
TGTGCCAGCAGCTTTGGACCGACTAACTCCTACGAGCAGTACTTC
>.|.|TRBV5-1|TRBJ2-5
CASSQGSEGETQYF
TGCGCCAGCAGCCAGGGCTCGGAGGGGGAGACCCAGTACTTC
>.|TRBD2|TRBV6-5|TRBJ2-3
CASSRSGRDGDTQYF
TGTGCCAGCAGCCGTAGCGGGAGGGATGGGGATACGCAGTATTTT
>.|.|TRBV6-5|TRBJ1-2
CASRSLIFNYGYTF
TGTGCCAGCAGGTCGTTGATCTTTAACTATGGCTACACCTTC
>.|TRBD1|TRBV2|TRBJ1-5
CASRPSTGYNQPQHF
TGTGCCAGCAGACCATCGACAGGGTACAATCAGCCCCAGCATTTT
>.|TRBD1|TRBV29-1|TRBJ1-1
CSVEGWTGGDTEAFF
TGCAGCGTTGAAGGCTGGACAGGAGGGGACACTGAAGCTTTCTTT
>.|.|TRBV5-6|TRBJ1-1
CASSLRVIPEAFF
TGTGCCAGCAGCTTGAGGGTTATTCCTGAAGCTTTCTTT
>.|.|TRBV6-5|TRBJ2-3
CASRSTDTQYF
TGTGCCAGCAGAAGCACAGATACGCAGTATTTT
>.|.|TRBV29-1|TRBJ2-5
CSVEDPGGRAETQYF
TGCAGCGTTGAAGATCCCGGGGGGCGGGCGGAGACCCAGTACTTC
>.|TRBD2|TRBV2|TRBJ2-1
CASSEGLVWEQFF
TGTGCCAGCAGTGAGGGACTAGTATGGGAGCAGTTCTTC
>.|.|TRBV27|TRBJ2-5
CASQRGMTLRGVETQYF
TGTGCCAGCCAGAGGGGCATGACGCTTCGAGGGGTAGAGACCCAGTACTTC
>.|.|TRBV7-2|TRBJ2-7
CASSLVYLADEQYF
TGTGCCAGCAGCTTAGTATATCTTGCCGACGAGCAGTACTTC
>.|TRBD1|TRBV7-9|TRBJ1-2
CASSLRTGGDYGYTF
TGTGCCAGCAGCTTACGGACAGGGGGCGACTATGGCTACACCTTC
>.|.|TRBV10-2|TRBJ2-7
CASSESNIFGNPYEQYF
TGCGCCAGCAGTGAGTCCAATATATTTGGGAATCCCTACGAGCAGTACTTC
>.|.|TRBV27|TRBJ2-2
CASSLRGTGELFF
TGTGCCAGCAGTTTAAGGGGCACCGGGGAGCTGTTTTTT
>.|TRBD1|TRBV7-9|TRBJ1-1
CASSADRVGDTEAFF
TGTGCCAGCAGCGCCGACAGGGTGGGGGACACTGAAGCTTTCTTT
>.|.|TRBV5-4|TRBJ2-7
CASSSPNRDSTYEQYF
TGTGCCAGCAGCTCCCCAAACCGGGACTCCACCTACGAGCAGTACTTC
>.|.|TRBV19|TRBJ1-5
CASSMGGIGNQPQHF
TGTGCCAGTAGTATGGGAGGAATTGGCAATCAGCCCCAGCATTTT
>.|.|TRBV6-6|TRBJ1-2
CASRQVGGLAYGYTF
TGTGCCAGCAGGCAGGTCGGGGGATTGGCCTATGGCTACACCTTC
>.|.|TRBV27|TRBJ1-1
CASSPRTDRGEAFF
TGTGCCAGCAGTCCCAGAACCGACAGAGGTGAAGCTTTCTTT
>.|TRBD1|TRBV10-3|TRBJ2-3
CAISESIGTGNTDTQYF
TGTGCCATCAGTGAGTCGATCGGGACAGGGAATACAGATACGCAGTATTTT
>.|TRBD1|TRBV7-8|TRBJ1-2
CASSFGDSYYGYTF
TGTGCCAGCAGCTTTGGGGACAGCTACTATGGCTACACCTTC
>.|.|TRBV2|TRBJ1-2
CASSARRGAYGYTF
TGTGCCAGCAGTGCCCGGAGGGGTGCCTATGGCTACACCTTC
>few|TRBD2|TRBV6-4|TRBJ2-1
CASSGGSGSNEQFF
TGTGCCAGCAGTGGGGGGAGCGGGAGCAATGAGCAGTTCTTC
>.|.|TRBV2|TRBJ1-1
CASSLEQGVNTEAFF
TGTGCCAGCAGCCTTGAACAGGGAGTGAACACTGAAGCTTTCTTT
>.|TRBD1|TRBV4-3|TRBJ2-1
CASSQEGQAYNEQFF
TGCGCCAGCAGCCAAGAGGGACAGGCCTACAATGAGCAGTTCTTC
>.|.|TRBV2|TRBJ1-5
CASSDQGNQPQHF
TGTGCCAGCAGTGACCAGGGAAATCAGCCCCAGCATTTT
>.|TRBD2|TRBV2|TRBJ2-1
CASSVLSGSRSEQFF
TGTGCCAGCAGTGTCCTTAGCGGGAGCCGCAGTGAGCAGTTCTTC
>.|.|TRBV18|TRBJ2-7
CASSPPSEAYEQYF
TGTGCCAGCTCACCACCGTCTGAAGCCTACGAGCAGTACTTC